This entry lists 32 T cell receptor beta chains sequenced from one sample in a study of vaccination and CD4 T cells after COVID-19. No cognate antigen is known for these TCRs. The Oncomine TCR Beta short-read assay was what sequenced the DNA obtained from cultured CD4+ T cells. A single record per CDR3 protein comes from TCRdb applying MiXCR to the PCR reads. The table has roughly 3,800 distinct CDR3 sequences, under 20% seen once. Treatment described: roughly ten-day PBMC culture with coronavirus spike peptide pools or control peptides (ViraFEST assay). The sample consisted of CD4+ T cells from blood, cultured in vitro. Receptors originate from a human donor who had recovered from COVID-19.

V is TRBV5-8 and J is TRBJ1-2; unclear D gene. Germline lookup yields CDR1 SGHTS and CDR2 YDEGEE. The CDR3 has 12 amino acids. The ends were cut back, 0 bases at V and 4 bases at J, with 4 bases in the middle. The CDR3 spells CASSLGTYGYTF. The CDR3 region has the DNA TGTGCCAGCAGCTTGGGCACCTATGGCTACACCTTC. The variable domain in full, with the rest retrieved from reference TRBV5-8 and TRBJ1-2, is EAGVTQSPTHLIKTRGQQATLRCSPISGHTSVYWYQQALGLGLQFLLWYDEGEERNRGNFPPRFSGRQFPNYSSELNVNALELEDSALYLCASSLGTYGYTFGSGTRLTVV.

In its sample, this clonotype ranks as medium-sized. The V call is TRBV11-2, the J call TRBJ1-1, with no clear D. V gave up 5 bases and J gave up 1 base, with 8 bases separating them. Germline loops: CDR1 SGHAT, CDR2 FQNNGV. The CDR3 sequence is 13 residues long. CDR3 protein: CASSKRENTEAFF. CDR3 DNA: TGTGCCAGCAGCAAGAGGGAGAACACTGAAGCTTTCTTT.

The chain combines TRBV2 with TRBJ1-6, with D uncertain. Germline V gene sequence: CDR1 SNHLY, CDR2 FYNNEI. Trimming shortened V by 4 bases and J by 7 bases, and 14 bases separated the two germline ends. The CDR3 loop spans 15 amino acids. This chain's CDR3 is CASSGQDLGNSPLHF. CDR3 sequence (DNA): TGTGCCAGCAGTGGCCAGGATCTCGGGAATTCACCCCTCCACTTT. Full variable domain (rest looked up from reference TRBV2 and TRBJ1-6): EPEVTQTPSHQVTQMGQEVILRCVPISNHLYFYWYRQILGQKVEFLVSFYNNEISEKSEIFDDQFSVERPDGSNFTLKIRSTKLEDSAMYFCASSGQDLGNSPLHFGNGTRLTVT.

This clonotype was counted a few times. The rearrangement uses TRBV5-6 and TRBJ2-4; D is possibly TRBD1 or TRBD2 (6 bases each). V lost 7 bases to trimming and J lost 8 bases, with 16 bases between them. Germline lookup yields CDR1 SGHDT and CDR2 YYEEEE. The length of the CDR3 is 13 residues. The CDR3, as DNA: TGTGCCAGCGCTCAGAGGGGGGACGACATTCAGTACTTC. Amino acid sequence: CASAQRGDDIQYF.

This clonotype ranks as medium-sized. This chain joins TRBV14 and TRBJ1-6, with D perhaps matching TRBD1 (5 bases). CDR1 is SGHDN and CDR2 is FVKESK in the germline V gene. The V end lost 6 bases, the J end lost 10 bases, and 10 bases lay between the germline ends. The CDR3 runs to 12 residues. Written as DNA, the CDR3 is TGTGCCAGCAGGGGGCTGGGCTCACCCCTCCACTTT. It translates to CASRGLGSPLHF. Together with reference TRBV14 and TRBJ1-6, the CDR3 gives the full variable domain: EAGVTQFPSHSVIEKGQTVTLRCDPISGHDNLYWYRRVMGKEIKFLLHFVKESKQDESGMPNNRFLAERTGGTYSTLKVQPAELEDSGVYFCASRGLGSPLHFGNGTRLTVT.

The J gene is TRBJ1-1, the V gene TRBV7-9; D is unclear. Germline V gives CDR1 SEHNR, CDR2 FQNEAQ (reference sequence). The CDR3 length is 13 residues. V lost 1 base, J lost 0 bases, and 3 bases lay in between. The CDR3 nucleotides read TGTGCCAGCAGCTTAGAGGTGAACACTGAAGCTTTCTTT. It encodes CASSLEVNTEAFF.

This clonotype turned up a few times. The chain employs TRBV29-1 and TRBJ2-3, with 8 bases matching TRBD2. After removal of 3 bases from V and 3 bases from J, the junction contained 5 bases not matched to a gene. In germline, CDR1 is SQVTM, CDR2 ANQGSEA. The CDR3 totals 14 residues. CDR3 sequence: CSVDYGGGTDTQYF. The CDR3 DNA follows: TGCAGCGTTGATTACGGGGGGGGGACAGATACGCAGTATTTT.

The chain combines TRBV28 with TRBJ1-1; D is possibly TRBD1 (5 bases). This CDR3 comprises 14 residues. Germline values: CDR1 MDHEN, CDR2 SYDVKM. The ends were cut back, 8 bases at V and 0 bases at J, with 13 bases in the middle. DNA of the CDR3: TGTGCCAGCGACAGACAGTTAATGAACACTGAAGCTTTCTTT. Translated, it gives CASDRQLMNTEAFF.

Only a few counts were recorded for this clonotype. The chain links TRBV2 to TRBJ2-7; D may be TRBD1 (5 bases). Germline V gives CDR1 SNHLY, CDR2 FYNNEI. The CDR3 is 11 amino acids. The V gene lost 5 bases and the J gene lost 3 bases, with 5 bases spanning the gap. CDR3 DNA sequence: TGTGCCAGCAGTCAGGGCTACGAGCAGTACTTC. Its protein is CASSQGYEQYF. Filled out from reference TRBV2 and TRBJ2-7, the complete variable domain reads EPEVTQTPSHQVTQMGQEVILRCVPISNHLYFYWYRQILGQKVEFLVSFYNNEISEKSEIFDDQFSVERPDGSNFTLKIRSTKLEDSAMYFCASSQGYEQYFGPGTRLTVT.

This clonotype was picked up a small number of times. This chain links TRBV19 with TRBJ1-1; 7 bases match TRBD1. V trimming: 5 bases; J trimming: 5 bases; junction bases outside the gene matches: 2. The CDR3 covers 12 residues. The V gene's germline CDR1 is LNHDA and CDR2 SQIVND (reference sequence). The CDR3, as DNA: TGTGCCAGTAGTCACAGGGGAACTGAAGCTTTCTTT. Its protein is CASSHRGTEAFF.

The table lists this clonotype with a count of one. It is likely a read error, because the conserved phenylalanine at the end of the CDR3 is missing. The V and J genes are TRBV6-1 and TRBJ2-3; D is undetermined. V was trimmed by 3 bases and J by 6 bases, leaving 10 bases between them. There are 13 residues in the CDR3. Germline loops: CDR1 MNHNS, CDR2 SASEGT. The CDR3: CASSDLFTDTQYL. CDR3 in DNA: TGTGCCAGCAGTGATCTGTTCACGGATACGCAGTATTTA.

The chain carries TRBV20-1 and TRBJ1-2; D is perhaps TRBD1 (5 bases). This CDR3 has 14 residues. Germline V gives CDR1 DFQATT, CDR2 SNEGSKA (reference sequence). V was pared by 6 bases and J by 8 bases, with 22 bases between. CDR3 in DNA: TGCAGTGCCCAGGCCGGGACTCAGAGCGCGGGCTACACCTTC. Protein product: CSAQAGTQSAGYTF.

This clonotype ranks as medium-sized. The chain links TRBV2 to TRBJ1-1, with D unresolved. V gave up 6 bases and J gave up 1 base, with 15 bases separating them. This CDR3 comprises 15 residues. Looked up from germline, CDR1 is SNHLY and CDR2 is FYNNEI. This chain's CDR3 is CASRALDQKNTEAFF. The CDR3 DNA sequence: TGTGCCAGCAGGGCCCTGGACCAGAAGAACACTGAAGCTTTCTTT. The full variable domain, completed using reference TRBV2 and TRBJ1-1, is EPEVTQTPSHQVTQMGQEVILRCVPISNHLYFYWYRQILGQKVEFLVSFYNNEISEKSEIFDDQFSVERPDGSNFTLKIRSTKLEDSAMYFCASRALDQKNTEAFFGQGTRLTVV.

By frequency in the sample, this clonotype is medium-sized. This chain links TRBV7-2 with TRBJ1-6; D unresolved. CDR1 is SGHTA and CDR2 is FQGNSA in the germline V gene. The CDR3 length is 12 residues. V was trimmed by 2 bases and J by 7 bases, leaving 3 bases between them. The CDR3 coding sequence is TGTGCCAGCAGCTTAAACAATTCACCCCTCCACTTT. Its protein product is CASSLNNSPLHF. Combining the CDR3 with reference TRBV7-2 and TRBJ1-6 gives the whole variable domain GAGVSQSPSNKVTEKGKDVELRCDPISGHTALYWYRQSLGQGLEFLIYFQGNSAPDKSGLPSDRFSAERTGGSVSTLTIQRTQQEDSAVYLCASSLNNSPLHFGNGTRLTVT.

This clonotype is medium-sized in the sample. The chain combines TRBV20-1 with TRBJ2-1, with TRBD2 matching over 11 bases. V was clipped by 6 bases and J by 2 bases; unmatched bases: 9. Per the germline V gene, CDR1 is DFQATT and CDR2 is SNEGSKA (reference sequence). The CDR3 is 16 residues long. The CDR3 DNA sequence: TGCAGTGCATCTTCCGGGACTAGCGGCGCCTACAATGAGCAGTTCTTC. This translates into CSASSGTSGAYNEQFF.

This clonotype was detected only a few times. V usage is TRBV6-1 and J usage is TRBJ1-2; D is unclear. Trimming stripped 3 bases from V and 9 bases from J, with 8 bases between. CDR1 MNHNS and CDR2 SASEGT come from the germline V gene. The CDR3 has 11 residues. The CDR3 spells CASSDIVRYTF. CDR3 DNA sequence: TGTGCCAGCAGTGATATCGTACGCTACACCTTC.

J is TRBJ2-1 and V is TRBV20-1; D might be TRBD1 or TRBD2, each matching 6 bases. There are 15 residues in the CDR3. The germline V and J ends were trimmed by 0 bases and 4 bases, with 13 bases remaining between them. Germline lookup yields CDR1 DFQATT and CDR2 SNEGSKA (reference sequence). The CDR3 DNA sequence: TGCAGTGCTAGAGAGGGGGGCGGCTTTTACAATGAGCAGTTCTTC. Translating gives CSAREGGGFYNEQFF.

A remark on this clonotype: Germline is not matched at one junction end, which may reflect a read error. The chain combines TRBV15 with TRBJ1-2; no clear D gene. There are 14 residues in the CDR3. Germline V gene lookup returns CDR1 LNHNV and CDR2 YYDKDF (reference sequence). The DNA of the CDR3 is TGTGCCACCAGCGGAGATCCCCTTAACTATGGCTACACCTTC. Its translation is CATSGDPLNYGYTF.

This clonotype showed up just a few times. The J gene is TRBJ1-2, the V gene TRBV2; no reliable D call. The CDR3 sequence is 13 residues long. Trimming took 0 bases from V and 13 from J, leaving 15 bases between them. Germline lookup yields CDR1 SNHLY and CDR2 FYNNEI. CDR3 in DNA: TGTGCCAGCAGTGAAGCGAGGGCAGCCCTGCTCACCTTC. Residues: CASSEARAALLTF.

The rearrangement links TRBV5-6 to TRBJ2-7, with TRBD2 as a possible D gene (6 bases). V was shortened by 5 bases and J by 0 bases, with 18 bases between the two germline ends. CDR1 is SGHDT, CDR2 YYEEEE, per germline. The CDR3 spans 16 residues. The CDR3 sequence: CASRSNSGLNSYEQYF. The CDR3 bases are TGTGCCAGCAGGTCTAACAGCGGGCTCAACTCCTACGAGCAGTACTTC.

By sample share, this clonotype is medium-sized. This rearrangement joins TRBV7-9 to TRBJ1-1, with TRBD1 as a possible D gene (5 bases). V lost 3 bases and J 0 bases, leaving 11 bases between the germline ends. The CDR3 is 15 amino acids. Germline lookup yields CDR1 SEHNR and CDR2 FQNEAQ (reference sequence). The CDR3 DNA sequence: TGTGCCAGCAGCTTTCAGGGAGGCCTGAACACTGAAGCTTTCTTT. This gives the protein CASSFQGGLNTEAFF.

The chain combines TRBV19 with TRBJ2-1, with TRBD2 identical over 11 bases. Germline loops: CDR1 LNHDA, CDR2 SQIVND (reference sequence). Trimming cost V 6 bases and J 3 bases; bases outside gene matches: 7. The CDR3 covers 16 residues. Here the CDR3 reads CASRAASGGHYNEQFF. The DNA of the CDR3 is TGTGCCAGTAGGGCCGCTAGCGGGGGGCACTACAATGAGCAGTTCTTC. The complete variable domain, with remaining parts taken from reference TRBV19 and TRBJ2-1, reads DGGITQSPKYLFRKEGQNVTLSCEQNLNHDAMYWYRQDPGQGLRLIYYSQIVNDFQKGDIAEGYSVSREKKESFPLTVTSAQKNPTAFYLCASRAASGGHYNEQFFGPGTRLTVL.

This clonotype rates as large. The CDR3 DNA follows: TGTGCCATCAGTGAGTATCCCCGGCAACATGGCTACACCTTC. It specifies CAISEYPRQHGYTF. This sequence joins TRBV10-3 and TRBJ1-2, with no clear D. Germline CDR1 reads ENHRY; CDR2 reads SYGVKD. This CDR3 spans 14 amino acids. Trimming pared 1 base from V and 6 bases from J, leaving 12 bases between.

This chain connects TRBV11-2 to TRBJ1-1; the D gene is possibly TRBD1 (6 bases). CDR3 length equals 15 residues. Trimming cost V 4 bases and J 4 bases, with 16 bases left between them. Germline V gene lookup returns CDR1 SGHAT and CDR2 FQNNGV. CDR3 loop: CASSSSLQGSTEAFF. In nucleotides, the CDR3 is TGTGCCAGCAGCTCGTCCCTACAGGGTTCCACTGAAGCTTTCTTT.

This clonotype is large by share. The CDR3: CASSFGPNYGYTF. The CDR3 nucleotides read TGTGCCAGCAGTTTCGGGCCAAACTATGGCTACACCTTC. This chain uses TRBV27 with TRBJ1-2; the D is unclear. The CDR3 covers 13 residues. Per the germline V gene, CDR1 is MNHEY and CDR2 is SMNVEV (reference sequence). V lost 3 bases, J lost 2 bases, and 7 bases lay in between.

The V gene is TRBV30, the J gene TRBJ2-7; TRBD1 agrees at 8 bases. The germline V gene encodes CDR1 GTSNPN and CDR2 SVGIG (reference sequence). The CDR3 has 14 amino acids. Losses at the gene ends were 2 bases for V and 5 bases for J; bases not matched to a gene: 8. CDR3 region: CAWSRGQGGDEQYF. CDR3 DNA sequence: TGTGCCTGGAGTCGCGGACAGGGAGGCGACGAGCAGTACTTC. The whole variable domain, remainder taken from reference TRBV30 and TRBJ2-7, is SQTIHQWPATLVQPVGSPLSLECTVEGTSNPNLYWYRQAAGRGLQLLFYSVGIGQISSEVPQNLSASRPQDRQFILSSKKLLLSDSGFYLCAWSRGQGGDEQYFGPGTRLTVT.

J is TRBJ1-4 and V is TRBV6-1; 8 bases are a match to TRBD1. This CDR3 comprises 14 residues. Trimming at V came to 10 bases and at J to 0 bases, leaving 4 bases not matched to a gene. The V gene's germline CDR1 is MNHNS and CDR2 SASEGT. The CDR3: CATRTGSTNEKLFF. The DNA of the CDR3 is TGTGCCACAAGGACAGGGTCAACTAATGAAAAACTGTTTTTT.

A few counts support this clonotype. This chain connects TRBV7-8 to TRBJ1-5; a weak D match, TRBD1 (5 bases). This CDR3 spans 16 amino acids. CDR1 and CDR2 (germline): SGHVS, FQNEAQ. V lost 1 base to trimming and J lost 3 bases, with 13 bases between them. CDR3 sequence: CASSLGGPAVNQPQHF. CDR3 bases: TGTGCCAGCAGCTTAGGGGGCCCGGCAGTCAATCAGCCCCAGCATTTT.

The gene calls are TRBV18 and TRBJ1-6; 8 nucleotides align to TRBD1. The CDR3 covers 14 residues. Germline V CDR1 and CDR2: KGHSH, LQKENI. The trim removed 3 bases at V and 6 bases at J, leaving 1 base unmatched. The CDR3 DNA is TGTGCCAGCTCACCGGGACAGGTTAATTCACCCCTCCACTTT. This sequence encodes CASSPGQVNSPLHF.

This clonotype was detected only a few times. CDR3 protein: CASSQEGQPYGYTF. CDR3 sequence (DNA): TGTGCCAGCAGCCAAGAAGGTCAGCCCTATGGCTACACCTTC. The chain joins TRBV4-2 to TRBJ1-2; D is ambiguous. CDR1 is LGHNA and CDR2 is YNFKEQ in the germline V gene. CDR3 length equals 14 residues. V was pared by 0 bases and J by 4 bases, with 9 bases between.

This chain links TRBV20-1 with TRBJ2-1, with no clear D. This CDR3 comprises 17 residues. In germline, CDR1 is DFQATT, CDR2 SNEGSKA (reference sequence). V lost 0 bases and J 8 bases, leaving 23 bases between the germline ends. The CDR3: CSARDPLWSPVLDEQFF. The CDR3 bases are TGCAGTGCTAGAGATCCCCTTTGGTCCCCGGTCCTTGATGAGCAGTTCTTC.

Relative to its sample, this clonotype is medium-sized (0.01 to 0.1%). The rearrangement links TRBV12-5 to TRBJ1-1, with D possibly being TRBD1 (5 bases). The CDR3 covers 13 residues. The ends were cut back, 8 bases at V and 3 bases at J, with 13 bases in the middle. Germline CDR1 is LGHNT and CDR2 is FRNRAP. The CDR3: CASNSGSYTEAFF. The DNA for the CDR3 is TGTGCTAGTAACTCAGGGTCTTACACTGAAGCTTTCTTT.